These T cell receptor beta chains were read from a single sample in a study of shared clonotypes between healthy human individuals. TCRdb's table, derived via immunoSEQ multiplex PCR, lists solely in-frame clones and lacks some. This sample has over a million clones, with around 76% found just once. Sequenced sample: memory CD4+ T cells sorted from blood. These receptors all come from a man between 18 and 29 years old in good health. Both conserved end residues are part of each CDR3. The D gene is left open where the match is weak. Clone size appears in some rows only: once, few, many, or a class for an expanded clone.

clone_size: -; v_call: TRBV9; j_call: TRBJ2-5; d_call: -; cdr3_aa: CASSGSGAPHLETQYF; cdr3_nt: TGTGCCAGCAGCGGCTCCGGAGCTCCCCACTTAGAGACCCAGTACTTC
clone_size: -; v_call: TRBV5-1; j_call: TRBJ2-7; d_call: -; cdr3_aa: CASSPGSLAYEQYF; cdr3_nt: TGCGCCAGCAGTCCCGGATCGCTAGCCTACGAGCAGTACTTC
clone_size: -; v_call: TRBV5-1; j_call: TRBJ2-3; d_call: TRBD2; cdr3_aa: CASRLPSGGGASDTQYF; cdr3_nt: TGCGCCAGCAGGTTGCCCTCGGGCGGGGGGGCTTCAGATACGCAGTATTTT
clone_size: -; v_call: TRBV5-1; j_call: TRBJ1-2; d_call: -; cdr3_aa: CASSLGGGDYGYTF; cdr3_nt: TGCGCCAGCAGCTTGGGGGGCGGCGACTATGGCTACACCTTC
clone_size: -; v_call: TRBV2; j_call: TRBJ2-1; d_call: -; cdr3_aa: CASSEVAGRNEQFF; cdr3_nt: TGTGCCAGCAGTGAGGTGGCAGGCAGAAATGAGCAGTTCTTC
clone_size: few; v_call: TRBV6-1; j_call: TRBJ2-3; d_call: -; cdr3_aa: CASSEELATIATDTQYF; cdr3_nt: TGTGCCAGCAGTGAAGAATTAGCCACCATCGCGACAGATACGCAGTATTTT
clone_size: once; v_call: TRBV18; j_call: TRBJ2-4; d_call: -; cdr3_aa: CASSPTRGRNIQYF; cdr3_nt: TGTGCCAGCTCTCCGACTCGAGGTAGAAACATTCAGTACTTC
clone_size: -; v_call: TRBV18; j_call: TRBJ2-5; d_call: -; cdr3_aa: CASSREETQYF; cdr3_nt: TGTGCCAGCTCAAGGGAAGAGACCCAGTACTTC
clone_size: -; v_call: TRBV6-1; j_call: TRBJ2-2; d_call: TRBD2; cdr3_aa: CASSGRTSGRASMGGELFF; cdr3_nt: TGTGCCAGCAGTGGAAGGACTAGCGGGAGGGCCAGTATGGGCGGGGAGCTGTTTTTT
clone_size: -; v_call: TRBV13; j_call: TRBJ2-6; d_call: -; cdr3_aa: CASSIRTGDFSGANVLTF; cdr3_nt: TGTGCCAGCAGCATAAGGACGGGAGATTTCTCTGGGGCCAACGTCCTGACTTTC
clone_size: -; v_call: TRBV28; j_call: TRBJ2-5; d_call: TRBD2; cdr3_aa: CASSPVSGGGFETQYF; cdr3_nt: TGTGCCAGCAGCCCAGTCTCCGGGGGGGGCTTCGAGACCCAGTACTTC
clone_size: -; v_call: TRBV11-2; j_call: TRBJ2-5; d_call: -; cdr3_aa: CASSPRWGQETQYF; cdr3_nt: TGTGCCAGCAGCCCCCGCTGGGGACAAGAGACCCAGTACTTC
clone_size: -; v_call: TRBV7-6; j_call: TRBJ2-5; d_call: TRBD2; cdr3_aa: CASSLEGTSGRAETQYF; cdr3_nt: TGTGCCAGCAGCTTAGAGGGGACTAGCGGGAGGGCAGAGACCCAGTACTTC
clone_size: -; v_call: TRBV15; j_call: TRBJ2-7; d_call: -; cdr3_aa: CATSRDRWTYEQYF; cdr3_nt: TGTGCCACCAGCAGAGATCGGTGGACCTACGAGCAGTACTTC
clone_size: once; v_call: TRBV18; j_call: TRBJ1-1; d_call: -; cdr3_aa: CASSPAGGIGTEAFF; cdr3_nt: TGTGCCAGCTCACCTGCCGGGGGCATAGGCACTGAAGCTTTCTTT
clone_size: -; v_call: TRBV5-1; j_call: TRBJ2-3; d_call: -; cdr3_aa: CASKTSGTDTQYF; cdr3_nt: TGCGCCAGCAAAACGTCAGGTACAGATACGCAGTATTTT
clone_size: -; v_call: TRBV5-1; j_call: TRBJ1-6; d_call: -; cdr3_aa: CASSGGGRGNSPLHF; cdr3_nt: TGCGCCAGCAGCGGAGGGGGAAGGGGAAATTCACCCCTCCACTTT
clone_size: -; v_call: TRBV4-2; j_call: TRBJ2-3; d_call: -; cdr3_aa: CASSQAIGGHTDTQYF; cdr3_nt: TGTGCCAGCAGCCAGGCTATTGGCGGGCACACAGATACGCAGTATTTT
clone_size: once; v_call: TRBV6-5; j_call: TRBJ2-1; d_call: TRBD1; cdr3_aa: CASSLRGRGEQFF; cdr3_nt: TGTGCCAGCAGCCTCAGGGGGCGCGGTGAGCAGTTCTTC
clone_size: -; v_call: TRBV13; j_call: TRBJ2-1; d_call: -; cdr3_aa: CASSLGYNEQFF; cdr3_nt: TGTGCCAGCAGCTTGGGCTACAATGAGCAGTTCTTC
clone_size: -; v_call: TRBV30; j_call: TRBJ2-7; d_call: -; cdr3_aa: CAWGSGYEQYF; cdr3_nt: TGTGCCTGGGGTTCAGGGTACGAGCAGTACTTC
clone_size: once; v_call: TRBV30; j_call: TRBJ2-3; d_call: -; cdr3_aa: CAWGRGTDTQYF; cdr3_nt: TGTGCCTGGGGCCGGGGCACAGATACGCAGTATTTT
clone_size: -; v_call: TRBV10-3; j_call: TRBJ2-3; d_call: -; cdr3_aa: CAISADTDTQYF; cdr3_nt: TGTGCCATCAGTGCTGACACAGATACGCAGTATTTT
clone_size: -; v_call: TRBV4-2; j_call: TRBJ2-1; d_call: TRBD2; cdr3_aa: CASSRGTSGGGSDEQFF; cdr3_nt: TGTGCCAGCAGCCGCGGGACTAGCGGGGGGGGTAGCGATGAGCAGTTCTTC
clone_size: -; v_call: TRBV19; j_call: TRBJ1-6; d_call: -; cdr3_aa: CASSTAEGVNSPLHF; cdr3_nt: TGTGCCAGTAGCACGGCGGAGGGGGTAAATTCACCCCTCCACTTT
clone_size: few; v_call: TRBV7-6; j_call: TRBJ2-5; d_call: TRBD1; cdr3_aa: CASSLAGTGAHPGTQYF; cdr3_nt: TGTGCCAGCAGCTTAGCGGGTACAGGGGCTCACCCAGGGACCCAGTACTTC
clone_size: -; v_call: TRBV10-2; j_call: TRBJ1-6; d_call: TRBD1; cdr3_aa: CASSRTGVNSPLHF; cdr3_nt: TGCGCCAGCAGTCGGACAGGGGTTAATTCACCCCTCCACTTT
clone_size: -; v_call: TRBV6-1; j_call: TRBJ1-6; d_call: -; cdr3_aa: CASSESRDNSPLHF; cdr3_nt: TGTGCCAGCAGTGAAAGCAGGGATAATTCACCCCTCCACTTT
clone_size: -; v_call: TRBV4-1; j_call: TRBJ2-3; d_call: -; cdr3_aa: CASSQEESTDTQYF; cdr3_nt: TGCGCCAGCAGCCAAGAAGAAAGCACAGATACGCAGTATTTT
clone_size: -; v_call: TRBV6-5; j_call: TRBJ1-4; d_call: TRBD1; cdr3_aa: CASSDRQGSEKLFF; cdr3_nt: TGTGCCAGCAGTGATCGACAGGGGAGCGAAAAACTGTTTTTT
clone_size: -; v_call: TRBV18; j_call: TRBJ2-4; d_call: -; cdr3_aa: CASSPPAGLNIQYF; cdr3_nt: TGTGCCAGCTCACCACCGGCAGGCCTAAACATTCAGTACTTC
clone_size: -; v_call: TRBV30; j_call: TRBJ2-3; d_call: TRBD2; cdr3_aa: CAWQRGGPGIDTQYF; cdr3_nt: TGTGCCTGGCAGCGGGGGGGCCCGGGGATAGATACGCAGTATTTT
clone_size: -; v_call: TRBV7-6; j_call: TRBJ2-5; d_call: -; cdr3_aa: CASSPRGETQYF; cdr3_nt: TGTGCCAGCAGCCCCCGGGGAGAGACCCAGTACTTC
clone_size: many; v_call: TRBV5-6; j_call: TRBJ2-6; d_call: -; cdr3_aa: CASSLEMRSGANVLTF; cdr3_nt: TGTGCCAGCAGCTTGGAGATGCGCTCTGGGGCCAACGTCCTGACTTTC
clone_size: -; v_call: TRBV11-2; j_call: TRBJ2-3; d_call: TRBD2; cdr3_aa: CASSLLAASVDTQYF; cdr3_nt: TGTGCCAGCAGCTTACTAGCGGCGTCAGTGGATACGCAGTATTTT
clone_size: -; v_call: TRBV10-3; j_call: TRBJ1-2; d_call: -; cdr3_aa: CAISEGIGYTF; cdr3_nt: TGTGCCATCAGTGAGGGGATCGGCTACACCTTC
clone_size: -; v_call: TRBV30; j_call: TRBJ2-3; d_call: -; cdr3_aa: CAWSVGGGNTDTQYF; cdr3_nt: TGTGCCTGGAGTGTCGGCGGCGGGAATACAGATACGCAGTATTTT
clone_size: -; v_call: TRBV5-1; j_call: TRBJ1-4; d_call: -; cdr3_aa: CASSLYGQSNEKLFF; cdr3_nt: TGCGCCAGCAGCTTGTATGGACAGAGTAATGAAAAACTGTTTTTT
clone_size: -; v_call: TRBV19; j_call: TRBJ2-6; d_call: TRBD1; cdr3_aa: CASTQQGGQGSSRANVLTF; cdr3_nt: TGTGCCAGTACCCAGCAGGGGGGACAGGGGAGTTCTAGGGCCAACGTCCTGACTTTC
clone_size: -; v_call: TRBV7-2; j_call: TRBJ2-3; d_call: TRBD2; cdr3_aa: CASSFLAGVMTDTQYF; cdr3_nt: TGTGCCAGCAGCTTCCTAGCGGGAGTAATGACAGATACGCAGTATTTT
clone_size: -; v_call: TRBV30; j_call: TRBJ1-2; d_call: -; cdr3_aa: CAWSVLARSGEGYTF; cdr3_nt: TGTGCCTGGAGTGTACTGGCCCGTTCGGGGGAAGGCTACACCTTC
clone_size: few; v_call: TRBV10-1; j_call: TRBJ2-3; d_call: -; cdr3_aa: CASSDLHPDTQYF; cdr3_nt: TGCGCCAGCAGTGACCTCCATCCGGATACGCAGTATTTT
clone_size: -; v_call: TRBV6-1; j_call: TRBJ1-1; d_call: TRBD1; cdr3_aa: CASSEPRQGIKQKAFF; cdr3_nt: TGTGCCAGCAGTGAGCCCCGACAGGGGATTAAGCAAAAAGCTTTCTTT
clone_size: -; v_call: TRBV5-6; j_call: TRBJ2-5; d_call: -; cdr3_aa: CASSLGRQTQETQYF; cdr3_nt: TGTGCCAGCAGCTTGGGGCGACAGACCCAAGAGACCCAGTACTTC
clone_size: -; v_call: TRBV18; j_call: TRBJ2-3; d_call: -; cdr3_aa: CASSPPSSTDTQYF; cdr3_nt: TGTGCCAGCTCACCACCTTCCAGCACAGATACGCAGTATTTT
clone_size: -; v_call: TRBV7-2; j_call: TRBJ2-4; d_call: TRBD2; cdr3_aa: CASSLRIRGLGTDIQYF; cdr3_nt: TGTGCCAGCAGCTTAAGGATTCGGGGACTAGGGACGGACATTCAGTACTTC
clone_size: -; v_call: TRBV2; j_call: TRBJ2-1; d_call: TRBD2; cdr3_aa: CASSATSGSFNEQFF; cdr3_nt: TGTGCCAGCAGTGCGACTAGCGGGAGTTTCAATGAGCAGTTCTTC
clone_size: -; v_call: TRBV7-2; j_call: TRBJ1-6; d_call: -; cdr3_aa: CASSPSRPGQNSPLHF; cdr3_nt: TGTGCCAGCAGCCCCTCCCGGCCAGGTCAAAATTCACCCCTCCACTTT
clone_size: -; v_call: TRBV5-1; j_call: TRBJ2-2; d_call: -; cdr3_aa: CASSLGWTAAFGELFF; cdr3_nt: TGCGCCAGCAGCTTGGGCTGGACTGCGGCGTTCGGGGAGCTGTTTTTT
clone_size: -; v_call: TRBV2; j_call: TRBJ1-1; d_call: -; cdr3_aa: CASSEAGLTEAFF; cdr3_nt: TGTGCCAGCAGTGAAGCCGGGCTCACTGAAGCTTTCTTT
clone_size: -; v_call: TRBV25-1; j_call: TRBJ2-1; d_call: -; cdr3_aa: CASTTHLNHEQFF; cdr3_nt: TGTGCCAGCACTACGCATTTGAACCATGAGCAGTTCTTC
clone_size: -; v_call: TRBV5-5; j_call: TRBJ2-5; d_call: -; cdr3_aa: CASSQRGGQETQYF; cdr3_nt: TGTGCCAGCAGCCAAAGGGGGGGACAAGAGACCCAGTACTTC
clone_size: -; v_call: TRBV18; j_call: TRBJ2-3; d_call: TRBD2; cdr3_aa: CASSPGLATDTQYF; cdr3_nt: TGTGCCAGCTCACCGGGACTAGCCACAGATACGCAGTATTTT
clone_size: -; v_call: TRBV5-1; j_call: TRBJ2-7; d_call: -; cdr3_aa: CASSLDGGGPSIYEQYF; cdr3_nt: TGCGCCAGCAGCTTGGATGGCGGGGGCCCTTCTATCTACGAGCAGTACTTC
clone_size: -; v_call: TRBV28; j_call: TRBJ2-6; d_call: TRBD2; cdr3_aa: CASSLLLAGDSGANVLTF; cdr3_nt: TGTGCCAGCAGTTTATTGTTAGCGGGAGACTCTGGGGCCAACGTCCTGACTTTC